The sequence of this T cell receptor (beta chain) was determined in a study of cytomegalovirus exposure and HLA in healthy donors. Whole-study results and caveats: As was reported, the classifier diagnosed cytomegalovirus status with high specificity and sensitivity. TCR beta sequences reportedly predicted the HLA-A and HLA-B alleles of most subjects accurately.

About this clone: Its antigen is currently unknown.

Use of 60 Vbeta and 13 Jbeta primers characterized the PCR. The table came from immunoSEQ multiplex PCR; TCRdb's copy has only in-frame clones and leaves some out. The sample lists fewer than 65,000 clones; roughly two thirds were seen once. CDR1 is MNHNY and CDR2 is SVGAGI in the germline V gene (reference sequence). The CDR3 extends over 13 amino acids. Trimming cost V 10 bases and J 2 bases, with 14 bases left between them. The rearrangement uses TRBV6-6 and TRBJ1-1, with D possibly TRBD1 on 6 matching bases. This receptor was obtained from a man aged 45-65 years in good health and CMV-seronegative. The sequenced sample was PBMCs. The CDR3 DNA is TGTGCCACTAAACAGGGTCTTAACACTGAAGCTTTCTTT. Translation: CATKQGLNTEAFF.